One sample yielded the 26 T cell receptor beta chains listed below, sequenced in a study of shared clonotypes between healthy human individuals. Using immunoSEQ multiplex PCR, the repertoire was profiled, and TCRdb retains in-frame clones only, with some absent. The sample contains millions of clones, less than 95% of which appear only once. CD45RO negativity and positive selection for CCR7 defined naive CD8 cells, a population that excluded terminally differentiated effector memory CD45RA+ cells. Sequences were obtained from naive CD8+ T cells sorted from blood. The receptors here all came from a man aged 18 to 30 in good health.

V gene TRBV5-4 combines with J gene TRBJ2-2; TRBD2 aligns across 13 bases. Germline V gene sequence: CDR1 SGHNT, CDR2 YYREEE (reference sequence). V was clipped by 5 bases and J by 7 bases; unmatched bases: 8. The CDR3 loop spans 16 amino acids. CDR3 bases: TGTGCCAGCAGACGAGGACTAGCGGGAGATCACGGGGAGCTGTTTTTT. It translates to CASRRGLAGDHGELFF.

The V call is TRBV4-3, the J call TRBJ2-1; 8 bases agree with TRBD2. Trimming took 4 bases from V and 4 from J; bases not matched to a gene: 6. The CDR3 has 15 residues. Germline V gene sequence: CDR1 LGHNA, CDR2 YSLEER. The CDR3 region is CASSRLLAEYNEQFF. CDR3 coding DNA: TGCGCCAGCAGCCGCTTACTAGCGGAATACAATGAGCAGTTCTTC.

This clone was found once. The rearrangement uses TRBV2 and TRBJ2-5, with 7 bases lining up with TRBD1. Germline V gene sequence: CDR1 SNHLY, CDR2 FYNNEI. This CDR3 region has 15 residues. The V segment lost 3 bases and the J segment 5 bases; nucleotides outside the gene matches: 9. CDR3 loop: CASSDFSGGEETQYF. CDR3 nucleotide sequence: TGTGCCAGCAGTGACTTTTCAGGGGGAGAGGAGACCCAGTACTTC.

The genes are TRBV27 and TRBJ2-7; 7 positions match TRBD1. The V segment lost 0 bases and the J segment 5 bases; nucleotides outside the gene matches: 4. From germline, CDR1 is MNHEY and CDR2 SMNVEV (reference sequence). The CDR3 extends over 14 amino acids. The CDR3 reads CASSLSGTVHEQYF. CDR3 coding DNA: TGTGCCAGCAGTTTATCCGGGACAGTCCACGAGCAGTACTTC.

This clone was seen just once. The chain joins TRBV4-1 to TRBJ2-1, with 7 bases identical to TRBD2. Unmatched junction bases numbered 9, after V lost 7 bases and J lost 0 bases. The CDR3 runs to 16 residues. Germline V lookup: CDR1 MGHRA, CDR2 YSYEKL. The CDR3 DNA sequence: TGCGCCAGCACCGGAAAAGCGGGAAGCTCCTACAATGAGCAGTTCTTC. This codes for CASTGKAGSSYNEQFF.

This clone has a single count. This chain links TRBV27 with TRBJ2-2; 9 bases map to TRBD1. V shed 6 bases and J 1 base; nucleotides not matched to a gene: 9. Germline values: CDR1 MNHEY, CDR2 SMNVEV (reference sequence). There are 17 residues in the CDR3. CDR3 amino acids: CASSPDRGGENTGELFF. In nucleotides, the CDR3 is TGTGCCAGCAGCCCAGACAGGGGGGGAGAGAACACCGGGGAGCTGTTTTTT.

The genes are TRBV27 and TRBJ2-2, with D perhaps matching TRBD1 or TRBD2 (5 bases each). CDR1 and CDR2 (germline): MNHEY, SMNVEV (reference sequence). V lost 10 bases, J lost 6 bases, and 18 bases lay in between. The CDR3 totals 14 residues. The CDR3, as DNA: TGTGCCACCACGGGACGGGCCCCCTCCGGGGAGCTGTTTTTT. This gives the protein CATTGRAPSGELFF.

The chain carries TRBV6-5 and TRBJ2-3, with 8 positions matching TRBD2. Germline V CDR1 and CDR2: MNHEY, SVGAGI. This CDR3 contains 15 residues. The V gene end was trimmed by 0 bases and the J gene end by 3 bases; junction bases not matched to a gene: 2. The DNA of the CDR3 is TGTGCCAGCAGTTACTCCCGACTAGCGACAGATACGCAGTATTTT. This gives the protein CASSYSRLATDTQYF.

The chain combines TRBV6-1 with TRBJ2-1; D tentatively reads TRBD1 or TRBD2 (5 bases each). Germline CDR1 MNHNS, CDR2 SASEGT. V lost 8 bases to trimming and J lost 7 bases, with 18 bases between them. This CDR3 contains 14 residues. The CDR3 protein is CASPGKGAGNEQFF. The CDR3 nucleotides are TGTGCCAGCCCGGGGAAAGGGGCCGGTAATGAGCAGTTCTTC.

This clone was observed once. The chain uses TRBV11-2 and TRBJ1-5, with D maybe TRBD1 (6 bases). Trimming cost V 1 base and J 7 bases, with 14 bases left between them. Germline loops: CDR1 SGHAT, CDR2 FQNNGV. The CDR3 has 15 amino acids. The CDR3 DNA sequence: TGTGCCAGCAGCTTAGGGGCGGGGGCCGGCCAGCCCCAGCATTTT. Translating gives CASSLGAGAGQPQHF.

This clone was detected a few times. Other DNA sequences in this sample translate to the same CDR3. V is TRBV13 and J is TRBJ1-1; D ambiguous. CDR3 size: 13 residues. Germline assignment: CDR1 PRHDT and CDR2 FYEKMQ (reference sequence). The germline V and J ends were trimmed by 1 base and 1 base, with 4 bases remaining between them. CDR3 sequence reads: CASSLEGNTEAFF. The CDR3, as DNA: TGTGCCAGCAGCTTAGAGGGGAACACTGAAGCTTTCTTT.

This rearrangement joins TRBV30 to TRBJ2-1; 9 bases agree with TRBD1. The length of the CDR3 is 15 residues. V shed 0 bases, J shed 4 bases, and the junction held 4 bases outside the gene matches. Germline V gives CDR1 GTSNPN, CDR2 SVGIG (reference sequence). In DNA form, the CDR3 reads TGTGCCTGGAGTGTAGGGACAGGGTTTTACAATGAGCAGTTCTTC. Its translation: CAWSVGTGFYNEQFF.

This rearrangement joins TRBV7-9 to TRBJ1-1, with D perhaps matching TRBD1 (5 bases). This CDR3 comprises 12 residues. CDR1 is SEHNR, CDR2 FQNEAQ, per germline (reference sequence). With 1 base removed from V and 6 bases from J, the gap between germline ends came to 6 bases. The CDR3 DNA reads as TGTGCCAGCAGCTTAGGACAGCCTGAAGCTTTCTTT. Amino acids: CASSLGQPEAFF.

The chain links TRBV10-3 to TRBJ1-2, with 11 bases identical to TRBD1. The germline V gene encodes CDR1 ENHRY and CDR2 SYGVKD. The CDR3 covers 17 residues. The V gene end was trimmed by 0 bases and the J gene end by 5 bases; junction bases not matched to a gene: 8. CDR3 sequence (DNA): TGTGCCATCAGTGAGTCGAGGACAGGGGGCGCGGGTTATGGCTACACCTTC. Amino acids: CAISESRTGGAGYGYTF.

This clone appeared once. The chain carries TRBV18 and TRBJ2-5; TRBD2 matches 10 bases. Germline V CDR1 and CDR2: KGHSH, LQKENI. Losses at the gene ends were 1 base for V and 3 bases for J; bases not matched to a gene: 5. The CDR3 is made up of 16 amino acids. CDR3 sequence reads: CASSPLLLAGEETQYF. CDR3 DNA sequence: TGTGCCAGCTCACCACTGCTTCTAGCGGGAGAAGAGACCCAGTACTTC.

The chain is built from TRBV27 and TRBJ2-7; D gene ambiguous. The CDR3 covers 14 residues. Germline V CDR1 and CDR2: MNHEY, SMNVEV (reference sequence). V was clipped by 6 bases and J by 2 bases, with 14 bases between them. CDR3 protein: CASSHFKGPYEQYF. CDR3 bases: TGTGCCAGCAGCCACTTCAAGGGCCCCTACGAGCAGTACTTC.

This sequence joins TRBV11-2 and TRBJ2-2, with 7 nucleotides matching TRBD1. Looked up from germline, CDR1 is SGHAT and CDR2 is FQNNGV. V shed 6 bases, J shed 3 bases, and the junction held 4 bases outside the gene matches. The CDR3 has 14 amino acids. CDR3 nucleotides: TGTGCCAGCAGGTTCGGGACAGACACCGGGGAGCTGTTTTTT. Encoded protein: CASRFGTDTGELFF.

The rearrangement links TRBV11-2 to TRBJ2-7, with a tentative D call TRBD1 (6 bases). The V end lost 2 bases, the J end lost 3 bases, and 17 bases lay between the germline ends. CDR1 is SGHAT, CDR2 FQNNGV, per germline. The CDR3 contains 16 residues. The CDR3 is CASSLSPDSEFYEQYF. The DNA of the CDR3 is TGTGCCAGCAGCTTATCCCCGGACAGCGAATTCTACGAGCAGTACTTC.

This clone was detected a few times. J is TRBJ1-5 and V is TRBV5-6, with D possibly being TRBD1 (5 bases). CDR3 length equals 16 residues. Trimming removed 0 bases at V and 3 bases at J, with 13 bases between. Germline V gene lookup returns CDR1 SGHDT and CDR2 YYEEEE. The CDR3 sequence: CASSLAAGKANQPQHF. DNA of the CDR3: TGTGCCAGCAGCTTGGCGGCAGGGAAGGCCAATCAGCCCCAGCATTTT.

The rearrangement uses TRBV7-6 and TRBJ2-3; perhaps TRBD1 as D (6 bases). The CDR3 has 15 residues. CDR1 is SGHVS, CDR2 FNYEAQ, per germline. Trimming shortened V by 5 bases and J by 1 base, and 13 bases separated the two germline ends. This CDR3 is CASSLEGERTDTQYF. CDR3 DNA sequence: TGTGCCAGCAGCCTCGAGGGGGAACGCACAGATACGCAGTATTTT.

This chain connects TRBV6-1 to TRBJ1-6, with no clear D. The CDR3 has 13 residues. V dropped 7 bases and J dropped 5 bases, with 9 bases sitting between them. Germline values: CDR1 MNHNS, CDR2 SASEGT. DNA for the CDR3: TGTGCCAGCAAAGGGATTCATAATTCACCCCTCCACTTT. This encodes CASKGIHNSPLHF.

This clone appeared once. The V call is TRBV6-5, the J call TRBJ2-7; D is ambiguous. Trimming pared 2 bases from V and 2 bases from J, leaving 16 bases between. This CDR3 is built from 16 residues. In germline, CDR1 is MNHEY, CDR2 SVGAGI. The CDR3 here is CASSYASGRPTYEQYF. The CDR3 DNA reads as TGTGCCAGCAGTTACGCTTCAGGACGGCCAACCTACGAGCAGTACTTC.

Comment on this clone: This CDR3 is also generated by other DNA sequences in the sample. CDR3 coding DNA: TGTGCCAGCAGTTTGACAGGGACCTACGAGCAGTACTTC. As protein: CASSLTGTYEQYF. The chain is built from TRBV27 and TRBJ2-7; 7 bases agree with TRBD1. Losses at the gene ends were 3 bases for V and 2 bases for J; bases not matched to a gene: 1. CDR1 and CDR2 from the germline V gene are MNHEY and SMNVEV (reference sequence). This CDR3 has 13 amino acids.

The V call is TRBV7-3, the J call TRBJ2-3; the match to TRBD2 covers 13 bases. The CDR3 length is 17 residues. Germline V lookup: CDR1 SGHTA, CDR2 FQGTGA. J was trimmed by 2 bases and V by 2 bases; bases with no gene match: 4. As DNA, the CDR3 is TGTGCCAGCAGCTTAGGGACTAGCGGGGCGCACACAGATACGCAGTATTTT. It codes for CASSLGTSGAHTDTQYF.

The rearrangement links TRBV5-6 to TRBJ2-5; D ambiguous. This CDR3 has 15 amino acids. Trimming cost V 0 bases and J 9 bases, with 18 bases left between them. CDR1 SGHDT and CDR2 YYEEEE come from the germline V gene. The CDR3 nucleotides read TGTGCCAGCAGCTTGGGGGGTTTGAGCCCTTTTCCCCAGTACTTC. This translates into CASSLGGLSPFPQYF.

The V call is TRBV7-9, the J call TRBJ2-5; 9 nucleotides line up with TRBD1. The CDR3 totals 17 residues. Germline loops: CDR1 SEHNR, CDR2 FQNEAQ (reference sequence). V was clipped by 5 bases and J by 5 bases; unmatched bases: 15. Here the CDR3 reads CASSPSRTGVTTETQYF. The CDR3 DNA reads TGTGCCAGCAGCCCTAGCAGGACAGGGGTGACCACTGAGACCCAGTACTTC. The whole variable domain, remainder taken from reference TRBV7-9 and TRBJ2-5, is DTGVSQNPRHKITKRGQNVTFRCDPISEHNRLYWYRQTLGQGPEFLTYFQNEAQLEKSRLLSDRFSAERPKGSFSTLEIQRTEQGDSAMYLCASSPSRTGVTTETQYFGPGTRLLVL.